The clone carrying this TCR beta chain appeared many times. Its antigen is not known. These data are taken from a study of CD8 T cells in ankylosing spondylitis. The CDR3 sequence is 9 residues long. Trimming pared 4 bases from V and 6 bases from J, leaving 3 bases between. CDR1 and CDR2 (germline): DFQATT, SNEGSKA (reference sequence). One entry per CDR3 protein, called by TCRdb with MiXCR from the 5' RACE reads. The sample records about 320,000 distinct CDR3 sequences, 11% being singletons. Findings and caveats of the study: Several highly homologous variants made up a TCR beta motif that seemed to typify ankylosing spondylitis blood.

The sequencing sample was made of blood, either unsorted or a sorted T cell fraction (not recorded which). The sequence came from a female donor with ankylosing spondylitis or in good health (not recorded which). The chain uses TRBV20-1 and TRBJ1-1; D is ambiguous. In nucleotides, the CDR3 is TGCAGTGCTAAACCTGAAGCTTTCTTT. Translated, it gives CSAKPEAFF.